The entry below gives a single T cell receptor beta chain sequence along with its context. Its cognate antigen has yet to be identified. Base-call qualities are not available, and no considerably larger clone is one nucleotide away. V is pared back by 4 bases and J by 6 bases, with 12 bases lying between the germline termini. CDR1 and CDR2 are read off the germline V gene (reference sequence) as SEHNR and FQNEAQ. The CDR3 measures 13 amino acids from cysteine to phenylalanine. Just the 39-base CDR3 DNA is kept, in frame starting at base 1. The entry originates in a study of early T cells in non-severe SARS-CoV-2 infection (dated by TCRdb to the early 2020s). Describing the broader study: Because TCR sequencing relied on bulk RNA taken from unsorted whole blood, pairing of alpha and beta chains was not possible.

Set within a cohort of healthcare workers in London, UK, this nested case-control study involved weekly PCR testing of nasopharyngeal swabs along with blood sampling. Healthcare workers were enrolled in the week of the UK lockdown, from 23 to 31 March 2020, and were followed every week for up to roughly 16 weeks. Receptor amplification or capture employed 5' RACE. TCRdb records NextSeq 500 as the sequencer. To correct for sequencing error and PCR bias, the TCR library protocol tagged individual cDNA molecules with unique molecular identifiers. TCR alpha and beta chains were both sequenced, and the abundances of alpha and beta sequences in each sample were closely correlated with each other. As for the original processing: Decombinator V4 was used to annotate TCR sequences for V gene, J gene and CDR3. Expanded TCRs were defined as changing significantly between any two time points under a Poisson model with p below 0.0001. TCR abundances were normalised to the total number of TCRs sequenced per sample and were expressed as counts per million. TRAV1-2 paired with TRAJ12, TRAJ20 or TRAJ33 defined MAIT TCRs, while TRAV10 paired with TRAJ18 defined iNKT TCRs. VDJdb, accessed on 1 November 2021, was searched for TCRs annotated for CMV, EBV and SARS-CoV-2, and TCRs annotated for more than one antigen were excluded. TCRdb trimmed the raw reads at Q25, called clones with MiXCR and kept productive beta chains. Entries are consolidated by CDR3 protein sequence, retaining the most common genes and DNA. The V and J calls, along with clone size, are taken from TCRdb and not from the paper's own processing. The sample table contains 35,000 to 40,000 distinct CDR3 sequences; only one count was recorded for 5.3% of them. Roughly 27% of the sample lies in the top ten.

Summary of the overall study and its limitations: Matching against VDJdb was skewed toward anti-spike CD8 responses, likely underestimated virus-specific expansions, and missed private and CD4 specificities.

The chain is encoded by TRBV7-9 joined to TRBJ1-2; perhaps TRBD1 is the D gene, with 5 bases matching. The receptor was isolated from an adult who was a healthcare worker with PCR-confirmed SARS-CoV-2 infection or an uninfected control (not recorded which). The material sequenced was whole blood. The nucleotide sequence reads TGTGCCAGCAGCTGGGGCCTAAAGGATGGCTACACCTTC. Its protein product is CASSWGLKDGYTF.